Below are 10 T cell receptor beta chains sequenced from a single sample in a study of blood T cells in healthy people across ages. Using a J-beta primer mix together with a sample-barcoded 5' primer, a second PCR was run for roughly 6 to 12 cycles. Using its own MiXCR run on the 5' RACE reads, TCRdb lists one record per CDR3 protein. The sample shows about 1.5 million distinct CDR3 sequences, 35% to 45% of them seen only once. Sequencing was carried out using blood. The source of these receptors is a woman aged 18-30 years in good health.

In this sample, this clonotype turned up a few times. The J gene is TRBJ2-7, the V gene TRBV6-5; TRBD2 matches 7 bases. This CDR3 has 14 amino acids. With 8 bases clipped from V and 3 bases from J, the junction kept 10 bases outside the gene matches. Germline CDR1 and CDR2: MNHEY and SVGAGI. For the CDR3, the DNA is TGTGCCAGCCACTTCCCAGGGAGGGACTACGAGCAGTACTTC. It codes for CASHFPGRDYEQYF.

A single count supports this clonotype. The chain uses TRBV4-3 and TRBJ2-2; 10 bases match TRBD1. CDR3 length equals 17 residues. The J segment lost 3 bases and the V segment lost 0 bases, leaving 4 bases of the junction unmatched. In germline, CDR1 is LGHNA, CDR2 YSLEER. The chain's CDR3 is CASSQDGQGEYTGELFF. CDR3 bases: TGCGCCAGCAGCCAAGATGGACAGGGGGAGTACACCGGGGAGCTGTTTTTT.

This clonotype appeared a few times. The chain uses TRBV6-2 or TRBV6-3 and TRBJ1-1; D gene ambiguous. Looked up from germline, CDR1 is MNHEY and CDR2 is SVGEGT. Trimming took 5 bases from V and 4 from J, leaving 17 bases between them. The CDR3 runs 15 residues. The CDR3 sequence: CASSIPWEKSTEAFF. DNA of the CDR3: TGTGCCAGCAGTATCCCGTGGGAGAAGAGCACTGAAGCTTTCTTT.

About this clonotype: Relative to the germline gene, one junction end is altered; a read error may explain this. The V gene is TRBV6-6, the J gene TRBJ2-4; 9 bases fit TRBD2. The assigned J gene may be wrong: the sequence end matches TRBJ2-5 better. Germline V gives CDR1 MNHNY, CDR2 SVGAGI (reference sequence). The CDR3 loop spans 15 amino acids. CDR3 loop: CTSSYIAGVGETQYF. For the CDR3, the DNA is TGTACCAGCAGTTACATAGCGGGAGTAGGGGAGACCCAGTACTTC.

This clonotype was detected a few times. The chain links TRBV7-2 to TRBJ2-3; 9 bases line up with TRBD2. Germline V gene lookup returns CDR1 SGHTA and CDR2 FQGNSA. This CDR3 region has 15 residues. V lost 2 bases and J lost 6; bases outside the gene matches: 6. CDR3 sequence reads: CASSLLAGPWDTQYF. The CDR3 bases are TGTGCCAGCAGCTTACTAGCGGGACCTTGGGATACGCAGTATTTT. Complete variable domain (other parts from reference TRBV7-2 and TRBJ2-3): GAGVSQSPSNKVTEKGKDVELRCDPISGHTALYWYRQSLGQGLEFLIYFQGNSAPDKSGLPSDRFSAERTGGSVSTLTIQRTQQEDSAVYLCASSLLAGPWDTQYFGPGTRLTVL.

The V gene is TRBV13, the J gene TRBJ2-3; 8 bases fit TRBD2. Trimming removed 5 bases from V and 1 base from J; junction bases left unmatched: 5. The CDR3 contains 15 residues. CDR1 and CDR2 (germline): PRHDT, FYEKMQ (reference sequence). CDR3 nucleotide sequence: TGTGCCAGCAGCCATAGCGGGGTCGGCACAGATACGCAGTATTTT. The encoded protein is CASSHSGVGTDTQYF.

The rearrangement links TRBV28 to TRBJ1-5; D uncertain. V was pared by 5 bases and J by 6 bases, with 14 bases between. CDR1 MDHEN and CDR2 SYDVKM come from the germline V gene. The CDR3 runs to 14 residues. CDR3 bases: TGTGCCAGCAGTCCAGACATGGTTATTCAGCCCCAGCATTTT. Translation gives CASSPDMVIQPQHF.

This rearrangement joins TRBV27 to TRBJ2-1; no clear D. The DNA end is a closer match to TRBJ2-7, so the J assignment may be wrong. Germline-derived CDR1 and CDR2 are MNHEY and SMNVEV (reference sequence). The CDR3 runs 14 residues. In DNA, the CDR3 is TGTGCCAGCAGGTACCAGAGCTCCTACAATGAGCAGTACTTC. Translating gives CASRYQSSYNEQYF.

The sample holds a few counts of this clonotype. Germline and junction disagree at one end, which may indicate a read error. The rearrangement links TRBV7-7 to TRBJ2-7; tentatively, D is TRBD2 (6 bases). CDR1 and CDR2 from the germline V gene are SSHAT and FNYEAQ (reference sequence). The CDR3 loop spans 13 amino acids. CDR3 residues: CASSPLRRAEQYF. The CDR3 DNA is TGTGCTAGCAGCCCCCTTCGGAGGGCCGAGCAGTACTTC.

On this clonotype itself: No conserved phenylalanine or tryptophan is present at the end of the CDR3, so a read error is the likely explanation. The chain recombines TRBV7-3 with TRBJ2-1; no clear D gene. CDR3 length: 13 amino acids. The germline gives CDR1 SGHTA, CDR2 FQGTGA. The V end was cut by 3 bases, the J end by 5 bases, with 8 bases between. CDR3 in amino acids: CASSLDGDNEQFC. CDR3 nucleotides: TGTGCCAGCAGCTTGGACGGAGACAATGAGCAGTTCTGC.